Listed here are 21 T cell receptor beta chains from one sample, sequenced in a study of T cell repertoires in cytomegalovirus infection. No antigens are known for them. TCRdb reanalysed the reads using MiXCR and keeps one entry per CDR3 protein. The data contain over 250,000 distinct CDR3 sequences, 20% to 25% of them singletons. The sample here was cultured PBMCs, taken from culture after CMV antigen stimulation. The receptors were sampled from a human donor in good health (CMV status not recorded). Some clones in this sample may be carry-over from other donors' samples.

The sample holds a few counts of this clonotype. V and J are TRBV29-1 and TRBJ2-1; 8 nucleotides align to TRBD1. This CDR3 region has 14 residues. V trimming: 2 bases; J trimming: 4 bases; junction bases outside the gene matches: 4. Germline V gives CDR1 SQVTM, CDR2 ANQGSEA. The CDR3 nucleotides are TGCAGCGTTGAACTCCAGGGGGCATACAATGAGCAGTTCTTC. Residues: CSVELQGAYNEQFF.

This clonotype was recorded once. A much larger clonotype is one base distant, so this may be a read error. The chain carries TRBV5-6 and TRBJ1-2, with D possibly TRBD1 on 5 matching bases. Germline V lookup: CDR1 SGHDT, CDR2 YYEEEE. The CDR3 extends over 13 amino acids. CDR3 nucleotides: TGTACCAGCAGCTTGGTTCGGGGCTACGGCTACACCTTC. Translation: CTSSLVRGYGYTF.

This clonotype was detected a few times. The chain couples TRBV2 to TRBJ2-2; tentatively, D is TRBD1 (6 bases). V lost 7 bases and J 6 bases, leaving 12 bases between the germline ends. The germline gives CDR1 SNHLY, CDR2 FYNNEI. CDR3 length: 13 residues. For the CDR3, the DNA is TGTGCCAGCAATTACAGGGTGGCCGGGGAGCTGTTTTTT. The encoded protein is CASNYRVAGELFF.

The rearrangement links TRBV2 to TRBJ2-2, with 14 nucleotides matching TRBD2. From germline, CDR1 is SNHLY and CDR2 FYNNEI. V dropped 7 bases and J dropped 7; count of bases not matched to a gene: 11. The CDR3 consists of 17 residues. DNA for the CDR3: TGTGCCAGCAATAACCCTGGGACTAGCGGGAGTGGCGGGGAGCTGTTTTTT. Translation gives CASNNPGTSGSGGELFF.

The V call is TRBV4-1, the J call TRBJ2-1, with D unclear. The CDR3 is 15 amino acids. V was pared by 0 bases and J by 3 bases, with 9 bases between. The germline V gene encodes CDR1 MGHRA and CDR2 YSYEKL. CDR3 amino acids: CASSQEIRSYNEQFF. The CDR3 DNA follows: TGCGCCAGCAGCCAAGAAATTAGGAGCTACAATGAGCAGTTCTTC.

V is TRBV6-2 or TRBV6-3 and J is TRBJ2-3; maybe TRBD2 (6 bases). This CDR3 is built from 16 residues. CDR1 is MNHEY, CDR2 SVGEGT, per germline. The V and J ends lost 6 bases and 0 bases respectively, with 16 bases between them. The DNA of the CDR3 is TGTGCCAGCAGACGGGACTCTCTTCTTAGCACAGATACGCAGTATTTT. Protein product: CASRRDSLLSTDTQYF.

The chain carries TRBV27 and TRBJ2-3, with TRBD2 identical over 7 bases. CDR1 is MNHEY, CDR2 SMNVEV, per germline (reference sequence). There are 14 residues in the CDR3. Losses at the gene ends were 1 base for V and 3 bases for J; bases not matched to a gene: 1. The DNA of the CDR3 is TGTGCCAGCAGTTTATATAGCGGGACAGATACGCAGTATTTT. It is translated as CASSLYSGTDTQYF.

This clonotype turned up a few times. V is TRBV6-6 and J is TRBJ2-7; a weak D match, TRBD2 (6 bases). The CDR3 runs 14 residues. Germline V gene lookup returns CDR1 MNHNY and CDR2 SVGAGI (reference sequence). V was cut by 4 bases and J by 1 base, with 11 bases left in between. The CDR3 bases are TGTGCCAGCAGTTCGATAGCGGAATCCTACGAGCAGTACGTC. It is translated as CASSSIAESYEQYV.

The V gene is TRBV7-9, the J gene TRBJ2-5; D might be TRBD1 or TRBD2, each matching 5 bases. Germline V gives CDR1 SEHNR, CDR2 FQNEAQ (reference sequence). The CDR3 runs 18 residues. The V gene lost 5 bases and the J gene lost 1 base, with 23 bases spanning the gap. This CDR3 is CASSPLQWGTITQETQYF. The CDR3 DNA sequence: TGTGCCAGCAGCCCCCTTCAGTGGGGGACGATTACCCAAGAGACCCAGTACTTC.

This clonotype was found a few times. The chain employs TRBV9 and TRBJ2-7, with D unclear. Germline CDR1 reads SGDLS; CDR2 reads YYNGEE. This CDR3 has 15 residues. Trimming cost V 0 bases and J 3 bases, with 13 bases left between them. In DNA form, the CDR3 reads TGTGCCAGCAGCGTAGAAGGAAAATCGTACTACGAGCAGTACGTC. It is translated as CASSVEGKSYYEQYV.

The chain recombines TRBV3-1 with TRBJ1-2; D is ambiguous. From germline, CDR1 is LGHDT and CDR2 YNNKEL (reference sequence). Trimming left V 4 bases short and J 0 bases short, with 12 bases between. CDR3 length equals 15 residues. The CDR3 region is CASSPFRIANYGYTF. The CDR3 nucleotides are TGTGCCAGCAGCCCCTTCCGGATAGCTAACTATGGCTACACCTTC.

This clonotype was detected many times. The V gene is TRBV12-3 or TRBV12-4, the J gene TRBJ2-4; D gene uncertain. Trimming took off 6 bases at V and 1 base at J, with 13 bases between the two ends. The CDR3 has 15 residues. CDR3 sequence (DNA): TGTGCCAGCAGCCAGATCAGTGCGGCCAAAAACATTCAGTACTTC. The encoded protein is CASSQISAAKNIQYF.

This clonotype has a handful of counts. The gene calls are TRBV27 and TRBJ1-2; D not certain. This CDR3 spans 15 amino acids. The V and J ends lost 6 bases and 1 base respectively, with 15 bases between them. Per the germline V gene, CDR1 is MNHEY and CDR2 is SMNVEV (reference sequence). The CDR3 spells CASSRLLPFNYGYTF. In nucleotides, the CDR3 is TGTGCCAGCAGCCGCCTCCTACCTTTTAACTATGGCTACACCTTC.

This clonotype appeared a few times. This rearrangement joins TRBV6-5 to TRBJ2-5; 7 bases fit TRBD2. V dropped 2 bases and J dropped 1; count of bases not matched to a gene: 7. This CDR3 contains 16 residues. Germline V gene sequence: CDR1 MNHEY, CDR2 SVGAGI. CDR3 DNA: TGTGCCAGCAGTTACCGAGCGGGAACCGGCCAAGAGACCCAGTACTTC. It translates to CASSYRAGTGQETQYF.

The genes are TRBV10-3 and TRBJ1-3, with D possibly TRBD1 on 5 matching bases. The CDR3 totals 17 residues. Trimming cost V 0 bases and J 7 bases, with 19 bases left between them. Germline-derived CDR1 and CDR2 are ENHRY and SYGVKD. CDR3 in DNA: TGTGCCATCAGTGAGTCTTCGTTGGACAAGTTTAGTAACACCATATATTTT. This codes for CAISESSLDKFSNTIYF.

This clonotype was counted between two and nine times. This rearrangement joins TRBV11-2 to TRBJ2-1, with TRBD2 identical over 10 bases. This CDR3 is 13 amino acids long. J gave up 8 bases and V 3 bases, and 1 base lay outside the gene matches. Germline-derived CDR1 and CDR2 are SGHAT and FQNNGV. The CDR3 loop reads CASSLGTSDEQFF. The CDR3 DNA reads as TGTGCCAGCAGCTTGGGGACTAGCGATGAGCAGTTCTTC.

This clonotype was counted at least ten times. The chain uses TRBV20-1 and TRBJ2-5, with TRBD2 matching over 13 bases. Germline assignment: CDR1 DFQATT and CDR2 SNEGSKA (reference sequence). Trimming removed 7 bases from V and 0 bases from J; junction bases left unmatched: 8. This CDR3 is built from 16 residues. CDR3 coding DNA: TGCAGTGTTCCGGGGACTAGCGGGGTGTACCAAGAGACCCAGTACTTC. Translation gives CSVPGTSGVYQETQYF.

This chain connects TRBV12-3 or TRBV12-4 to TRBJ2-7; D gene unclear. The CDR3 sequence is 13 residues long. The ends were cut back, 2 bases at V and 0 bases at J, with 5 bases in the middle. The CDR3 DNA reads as TGTGCCAGCAGTTTATCCAGCTCCTACGAGCAGTACTTC. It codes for CASSLSSSYEQYF.

Here the CDR3 reads CASSLPPPGTSTFYEQYV. In DNA form, the CDR3 reads TGTGCCAGCAGCTTACCGCCACCCGGGACTAGCACTTTTTACGAGCAGTACGTC. The chain links TRBV7-8 to TRBJ2-7; TRBD2 agrees at 9 bases. The length of the CDR3 is 18 residues. J was trimmed by 4 bases and V by 2 bases; bases with no gene match: 15. Germline lookup yields CDR1 SGHVS and CDR2 FQNEAQ.

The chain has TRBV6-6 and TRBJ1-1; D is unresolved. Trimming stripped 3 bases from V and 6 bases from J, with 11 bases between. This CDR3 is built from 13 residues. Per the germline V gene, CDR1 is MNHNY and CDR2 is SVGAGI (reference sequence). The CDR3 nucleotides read TGTGCCAGCAGTTATGGGAGGACCGCTGAAGCTTTCTTT. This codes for CASSYGRTAEAFF.

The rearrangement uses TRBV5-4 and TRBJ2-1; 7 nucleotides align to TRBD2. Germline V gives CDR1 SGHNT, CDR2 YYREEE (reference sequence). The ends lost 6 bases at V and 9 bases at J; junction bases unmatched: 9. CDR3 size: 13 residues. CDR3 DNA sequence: TGTGCCAGCACCAAACGCTCGGGGGGTGAGCAGTTCTTC. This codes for CASTKRSGGEQFF.